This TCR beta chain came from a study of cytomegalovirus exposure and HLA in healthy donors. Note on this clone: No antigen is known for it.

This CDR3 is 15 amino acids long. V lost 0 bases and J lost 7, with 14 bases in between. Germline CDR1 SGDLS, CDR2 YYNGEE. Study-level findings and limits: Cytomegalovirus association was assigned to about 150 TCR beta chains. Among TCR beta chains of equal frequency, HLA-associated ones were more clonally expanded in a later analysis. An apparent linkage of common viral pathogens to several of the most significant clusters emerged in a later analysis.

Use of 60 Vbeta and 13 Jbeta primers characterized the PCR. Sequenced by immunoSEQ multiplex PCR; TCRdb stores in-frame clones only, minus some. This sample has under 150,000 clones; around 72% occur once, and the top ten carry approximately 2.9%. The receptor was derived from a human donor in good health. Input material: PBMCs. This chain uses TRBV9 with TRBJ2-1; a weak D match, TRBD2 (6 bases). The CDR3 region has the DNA TGTGCCAGCAGCGTAGTGGAGGGATGGGGAAATGAGCAGTTCTTC. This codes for CASSVVEGWGNEQFF.